The 31 T cell receptor beta chains presented below share a single source sample, sequenced in a study of immune evolution from preneoplasia to lung adenocarcinoma. Libraries were prepared by immunoSEQ multiplex PCR; TCRdb keeps only in-frame clonotypes and omits some of them. Found here are some 2,500 clones, under 85% of them singletons; the top ten hold under 4%. Sequencing was carried out using FFPE adjacent normal lung tissue. These receptors were taken from a person older than 75 with lung adenocarcinoma.

The chain joins TRBV9 to TRBJ2-2; D is perhaps TRBD2 (7 bases). CDR3 length: 14 residues. V lost 7 bases, J lost 4 bases, and 14 bases lay in between. Germline loops: CDR1 SGDLS, CDR2 YYNGEE. CDR3 amino acids: CASGGASSTGELFF. The CDR3 bases are TGTGCCAGCGGGGGGGCTAGCAGCACCGGGGAGCTGTTTTTT.

This clone showed up just a few times. The chain carries TRBV29-1 and TRBJ2-4; 7 bases are shared with TRBD2. The ends lost 4 bases at V and 13 bases at J; junction bases unmatched: 13. Germline V lookup: CDR1 SQVTM, CDR2 ANQGSEA. The CDR3 totals 13 residues. The chain's CDR3 is CSVVDNGGRGQYF. The CDR3 DNA is TGCAGCGTTGTAGACAATGGCGGGAGAGGCCAGTACTTC.

This chain joins TRBV10-3 and TRBJ2-3; no firm D call. Germline V gene lookup returns CDR1 ENHRY and CDR2 SYGVKD. V was pared by 2 bases and J by 2 bases, with 8 bases between. CDR3 length: 14 residues. This CDR3 is CAISEPGPTDTQYF. CDR3 in DNA: TGTGCCATCAGTGAGCCGGGTCCCACAGATACGCAGTATTTT.

The V call is TRBV7-6, the J call TRBJ2-5; 7 positions agree with TRBD1. The CDR3 is 14 residues long. Germline loops: CDR1 SGHVS, CDR2 FNYEAQ. The junction had 6 bases not matched to a gene; V was cut back by 5 bases and J by 3 bases. CDR3 protein: CASSPSDREETQYF. For the CDR3, the DNA is TGTGCCAGCAGCCCCTCAGACAGGGAAGAGACCCAGTACTTC.

This clone occurred a few times. This rearrangement joins TRBV5-4 to TRBJ2-3, with a weak D call TRBD2 (7 bases). CDR1 is SGHNT and CDR2 is YYREEE in the germline V gene (reference sequence). The CDR3 loop spans 18 amino acids. V lost 4 bases to trimming and J lost 1 base, with 22 bases between them. The CDR3 is CASSVLPSGRGRTDTQYF. Here the CDR3 DNA reads TGTGCCAGCAGCGTCCTGCCCTCGGGGCGGGGGCGCACAGATACGCAGTATTTT. The full variable domain, rest sourced from reference TRBV5-4 and TRBJ2-3, is ETGVTQSPTHLIKTRGQQVTLRCSSQSGHNTVSWYQQALGQGPQFIFQYYREEENGRGNFPPRFSGLQFPNYSSELNVNALELDDSALYLCASSVLPSGRGRTDTQYFGPGTRLTVL.

The gene calls are TRBV30 and TRBJ2-3; perhaps TRBD1 as D (6 bases). Deletions cut 1 base from V and 1 base from J, with 9 bases between. Germline-derived CDR1 and CDR2 are GTSNPN and SVGIG (reference sequence). This CDR3 is built from 14 residues. The CDR3 is CAWSDRARTDTQYF. In DNA, the CDR3 is TGTGCCTGGAGTGACAGGGCCCGCACAGATACGCAGTATTTT.

In nucleotides, the CDR3 is TGTGCCAGCAGGCTGAAAGATACGCAGTATTTT. It encodes CASRLKDTQYF. The chain carries TRBV2 and TRBJ2-3; D gene ambiguous. There are 11 residues in the CDR3. Trimming removed 6 bases at V and 5 bases at J, with 6 bases between. Germline CDR1 SNHLY, CDR2 FYNNEI.

The genes are TRBV7-2 and TRBJ2-7; 13 bases are a match to TRBD2. The germline V gene encodes CDR1 SGHTA and CDR2 FQGNSA. This CDR3 comprises 15 residues. Losses at the gene ends were 3 bases for V and 5 bases for J; bases not matched to a gene: 4. CDR3 sequence reads: CASSFTSGRAHEQYF. CDR3 bases: TGTGCCAGCAGCTTTACTAGCGGGAGGGCCCACGAGCAGTACTTC.

This clone showed up just a few times. V usage is TRBV4-1 and J usage is TRBJ2-3; tentative D call: TRBD1 (6 bases). V was shortened by 0 bases and J by 2 bases, with 18 bases between the two germline ends. Germline CDR1 reads MGHRA; CDR2 reads YSYEKL. The CDR3 spans 18 residues. Here the CDR3 reads CASSQDSFGGVVTDTQYF. The CDR3 coding sequence is TGCGCCAGCAGCCAAGATTCGTTTGGGGGCGTCGTCACAGATACGCAGTATTTT.

The rearrangement uses TRBV10-3 and TRBJ1-1; no firm D call. The CDR3 is 11 amino acids. Germline V lookup: CDR1 ENHRY, CDR2 SYGVKD. Trimming stripped 11 bases from V and 1 base from J, with 8 bases between. In DNA, the CDR3 is TGTGCCTCCCTTTCGAACACTGAAGCTTTCTTT. It specifies CASLSNTEAFF.

The chain is built from TRBV7-2 and TRBJ2-2; the D is unclear. Trimming shortened V by 2 bases and J by 8 bases, and 9 bases separated the two germline ends. This CDR3 region has 13 residues. Germline V gene sequence: CDR1 SGHTA, CDR2 FQGNSA. CDR3 sequence reads: CASSLMARGELFF. The CDR3, as DNA: TGTGCCAGCAGCTTAATGGCGAGGGGGGAGCTGTTTTTT.

A remark on this clone: At one boundary the junction diverges from the germline segment, which might be a read error. This chain uses TRBV11-2 with TRBJ1-1; a weak D match, TRBD1 (5 bases). Germline CDR1 reads SGHAT; CDR2 reads FQNNGV. The CDR3 is 13 residues long. The CDR3 bases are TGTACCAGCAGCGTCTCGCAGGGCGCTGAAGCTTTCTTT. Amino acid sequence: CTSSVSQGAEAFF.

This rearrangement joins TRBV5-1 to TRBJ2-2; TRBD2 matches at 9 bases. After removal of 0 bases from V and 6 bases from J, the junction contained 6 bases not matched to a gene. The CDR3 has 16 amino acids. CDR1 and CDR2 (germline): SGHRS, YFSETQ. The CDR3 sequence: CASSLGPRGGPGELFF. CDR3 in DNA: TGCGCCAGCAGCTTGGGACCGCGGGGGGGCCCCGGGGAGCTGTTTTTT.

The chain is built from TRBV30 and TRBJ2-4; D is undetermined. Per the germline V gene, CDR1 is GTSNPN and CDR2 is SVGIG (reference sequence). This CDR3 contains 12 residues. V lost 1 base, J lost 8 bases, and 9 bases lay in between. CDR3 nucleotides: TGTGCCTGGAGTGAGGGCTCTCACATTCAGTACTTC. Its protein product is CAWSEGSHIQYF.

This chain links TRBV28 with TRBJ1-3, with D uncertain. The CDR3 has 17 residues. Trimming took off 2 bases at V and 2 bases at J, with 16 bases between the two ends. The germline gives CDR1 MDHEN, CDR2 SYDVKM. The CDR3 DNA sequence: TGTGCCAGCAGTTTAGTTGAGCGCAGTAAAGCTGGAAACACCATATATTTT. It yields the protein CASSLVERSKAGNTIYF.

This clone was recorded a few times. The V call is TRBV7-6, the J call TRBJ2-5, with D maybe TRBD1 (5 bases). Between the trimmed V and J ends, which lost 1 base and 5 bases, there was a span of 11 bases. The CDR3 loop spans 14 amino acids. The germline gives CDR1 SGHVS, CDR2 FNYEAQ. CDR3 residues: CASSLGTSIETQYF. The DNA for the CDR3 is TGTGCCAGCAGCTTAGGGACAAGCATCGAGACCCAGTACTTC.

J is TRBJ1-5 and V is TRBV4-1; possible D gene TRBD1, 6 bases. In germline, CDR1 is MGHRA, CDR2 YSYEKL. This CDR3 region has 14 residues. V lost 3 bases and J 8 bases, leaving 14 bases between the germline ends. The CDR3 DNA reads TGCGCCAGCAGCCAGCCACCGACAGGAAAGCCCCAGCATTTT. Encoded protein: CASSQPPTGKPQHF.

This clone was found a few times. This chain uses TRBV6-1 with TRBJ1-5; D is ambiguous. The CDR3 has 14 amino acids. CDR1 MNHNS and CDR2 SASEGT come from the germline V gene. The V gene lost 2 bases and the J gene lost 1 base, with 6 bases spanning the gap. The chain's CDR3 is CASSEKVSNQPQHF. Written as DNA, the CDR3 is TGTGCCAGCAGTGAAAAAGTGAGCAATCAGCCCCAGCATTTT.

This chain uses TRBV5-1 with TRBJ1-5; tentatively, D is TRBD1 (6 bases). CDR1 and CDR2 from the germline V gene are SGHRS and YFSETQ. V was pared by 4 bases and J by 6 bases, with 11 bases between. The CDR3 contains 13 residues. The CDR3: CASSAIQGQPQHF. Here the CDR3 DNA reads TGCGCCAGCAGCGCGATACAGGGTCAGCCCCAGCATTTT.

The chain is built from TRBV4-3 and TRBJ2-3; D is undetermined. This CDR3 is 16 amino acids long. The germline gives CDR1 LGHNA, CDR2 YSLEER. V lost 0 bases, J lost 2 bases, and 12 bases lay in between. The CDR3 DNA reads as TGCGCCAGCAGCCAAGATCTGATGGAACTCACAGATACGCAGTATTTT. This sequence encodes CASSQDLMELTDTQYF.

The table lists this clone with a count of one. The chain joins TRBV6-5 to TRBJ1-2; D ambiguous. This CDR3 is built from 13 residues. V was shortened by 0 bases and J by 5 bases, with 7 bases between the two germline ends. Germline lookup yields CDR1 MNHEY and CDR2 SVGAGI. The CDR3 loop reads CASSYSREYGYTF. CDR3 nucleotides: TGTGCCAGCAGTTACTCGAGGGAGTATGGCTACACCTTC.

V gene TRBV19 combines with J gene TRBJ1-5; D is ambiguous. CDR1 LNHDA and CDR2 SQIVND come from the germline V gene (reference sequence). Trimming left V 3 bases short and J 7 bases short, with 7 bases between. CDR3 length: 12 residues. The CDR3 loop is CASSIGWQPQHF. CDR3 coding DNA: TGTGCCAGTAGTATCGGGTGGCAGCCCCAGCATTTT.

This clone was counted between two and nine times. An end of the junction differs from the germline gene, which may be a read error. V and J are TRBV11-3 and TRBJ2-2; 7 bases agree with TRBD1. CDR1 is SGHNT, CDR2 YENEEA, per germline. The CDR3 consists of 16 residues. CDR3 in amino acids: CASSLRQGGNAGELFF. CDR3 DNA: TGTGCCAGCAGCCTCCGACAGGGTGGGAACGCCGGGGAGCTGTTTTTT.

V is TRBV25-1 and J is TRBJ2-5, with 8 bases matching TRBD1. CDR3 length: 13 residues. J lost 6 bases, V lost 4 bases, and 4 bases had no gene match. Germline V CDR1 and CDR2: MGHDK, SYGVNS. CDR3 DNA sequence: TGTGCCAGCAGTGCCCAGGGGGCGAAGACCCAGTACTTC. Residues: CASSAQGAKTQYF.

The CDR3 is CASSPRTGSYTEAFF. The CDR3 DNA reads TGTGCCAGCAGCCCCCGGACAGGGTCCTACACTGAAGCTTTCTTT. This sequence joins TRBV9 and TRBJ1-1, with 8 bases identical to TRBD1. The CDR3 spans 15 residues. Germline CDR1 and CDR2: SGDLS and YYNGEE. V lost 4 bases and J lost 3; bases outside the gene matches: 8.

The chain recombines TRBV19 with TRBJ2-2; 7 positions match TRBD2. Per germline, CDR1 LNHDA and CDR2 SQIVND (reference sequence). The ends lost 7 bases at V and 6 bases at J; junction bases unmatched: 11. The CDR3 loop spans 15 amino acids. The CDR3 here is CASKPGRGGSGELFF. In DNA form, the CDR3 reads TGTGCCAGTAAGCCCGGAAGGGGAGGGTCCGGGGAGCTGTTTTTT.

This clone came up a few times. V is TRBV5-4 and J is TRBJ2-2, with a tentative D call TRBD2 (6 bases). CDR1 is SGHNT and CDR2 is YYREEE in the germline V gene (reference sequence). V lost 4 bases, J lost 5 bases, and 12 bases lay in between. This CDR3 contains 14 residues. The CDR3 DNA is TGTGCCAGCAGCGTCCTTGGGGGGACCGGGGAGCTGTTTTTT. The encoded protein is CASSVLGGTGELFF.

The chain recombines TRBV6-1 with TRBJ1-6; D remains unclear. Trimming shortened V by 6 bases and J by 16 bases, and 10 bases separated the two germline ends. In germline, CDR1 is MNHNS, CDR2 SASEGT. The CDR3 is 10 residues long. Here the CDR3 reads CASRRSGLHF. The CDR3 coding sequence is TGTGCCAGCAGACGATCCGGGCTCCACTTT.

The gene calls are TRBV19 and TRBJ2-1, with 13 nucleotides matching TRBD2. Germline V lookup: CDR1 LNHDA, CDR2 SQIVND (reference sequence). This CDR3 contains 18 residues. V lost 3 bases to trimming and J lost 6 bases; unmatched junction nucleotides: 11. CDR3 sequence (DNA): TGTGCCAGTAGTATTACTAGCGGGGGGGCGTCCCCACTCAATGAGCAGTTCTTC. Residues: CASSITSGGASPLNEQFF.

The rearrangement uses TRBV7-6 and TRBJ2-2; D call uncertain. CDR3 length equals 17 residues. Germline V gene sequence: CDR1 SGHVS, CDR2 FNYEAQ. Trimming left V 3 bases short and J 1 base short, with 15 bases between. CDR3 DNA sequence: TGTGCCAGCAGCTTGAACCCCATAGCTGGGAACACCGGGGAGCTGTTTTTT. Amino acid sequence: CASSLNPIAGNTGELFF.

V is TRBV11-2 and J is TRBJ2-7, with D unclear. Germline CDR1 reads SGHAT; CDR2 reads FQNNGV. V dropped 0 bases and J dropped 4 bases, with 10 bases sitting between them. This CDR3 has 14 amino acids. Written as DNA, the CDR3 is TGTGCCAGCAGCTTAGAGGTGAAGAGGTACGAGCAGTACTTC. Amino acids: CASSLEVKRYEQYF.